The 6 T cell receptor beta chains presented below share a single source sample, sequenced in a study of STAT3 mutations in large granular lymphocyte leukemia. The study's findings and limits: In T-cell large granular lymphocyte leukemia, about half of patients showed multiple immunodominant subclonotypes.

These receptors' targets are unknown. Some clones are missing from TCRdb's copy, which holds only in-frame ones; the method was immunoSEQ multiplex PCR. The sample has some 30,000 clones, about 90% seen once; the top ten hold roughly 13%. The sample comprised peripheral blood mononuclear cells. The receptors derive from a man aged 60-69 years with T-cell large granular lymphocyte leukemia. Some clones in this sample may be carry-over from other donors' samples.

The CDR3: CASSVETGQGSGELFF. The CDR3 nucleotides are TGTGCCAGCAGCGTAGAAACGGGACAGGGGTCCGGGGAGCTGTTTTTT. This chain links TRBV9 with TRBJ2-2, with 10 bases that match TRBD1. The CDR3 loop spans 16 amino acids. After removal of 0 bases from V and 6 bases from J, the junction contained 5 bases not matched to a gene. Germline V gives CDR1 SGDLS, CDR2 YYNGEE. Variable domain in full (rest from reference TRBV9 and TRBJ2-2): DSGVTQTPKHLITATGQRVTLRCSPRSGDLSVYWYQQSLDQGLQFLIQYYNGEERAKGNILERFSAQQFPDLHSELNLSSLELGDSALYFCASSVETGQGSGELFFGEGSRLTVL.

V and J are TRBV5-1 and TRBJ2-1; TRBD2 agrees at 8 bases. Looked up from germline, CDR1 is SGHRS and CDR2 is YFSETQ. The J segment lost 4 bases and the V segment lost 0 bases, leaving 3 bases of the junction unmatched. The CDR3 contains 15 residues. The chain's CDR3 is CASSLDGREYNEQFF. The CDR3 DNA reads as TGCGCCAGCAGCTTGGACGGGAGGGAATACAATGAGCAGTTCTTC.

The chain links TRBV5-1 to TRBJ1-2, with 10 bases that match TRBD1. This CDR3 is built from 15 residues. Germline CDR1 is SGHRS and CDR2 is YFSETQ. The ends lost 4 bases at V and 8 bases at J; junction bases unmatched: 11. The CDR3 is CASSQGQGGLWGYTF. CDR3 bases: TGCGCCAGCAGCCAAGGACAGGGGGGCCTTTGGGGCTACACCTTC.

The chain has TRBV9 and TRBJ2-6, with a tentative D call TRBD2 (5 bases). Trimming stripped 0 bases from V and 0 bases from J, with 10 bases between. The CDR3 length is 17 residues. Germline V lookup: CDR1 SGDLS, CDR2 YYNGEE. The CDR3 sequence: CASSVDGGLSGANVLTF. The CDR3 DNA follows: TGTGCCAGCAGCGTAGACGGCGGGCTCTCTGGGGCCAACGTCCTGACTTTC.

The chain recombines TRBV4-3 with TRBJ1-2; no reliable D call. Germline V CDR1 and CDR2: LGHNA, YSLEER. The CDR3 contains 15 residues. V dropped 0 bases and J dropped 2 bases, with 10 bases sitting between them. The CDR3 DNA is TGCGCCAGCAGCCAAGACTATGGCAGAAACTATGGCTACACCTTC. This codes for CASSQDYGRNYGYTF.

The J gene is TRBJ1-1, the V gene TRBV2; D uncertain. This CDR3 comprises 13 residues. V was cut by 2 bases and J by 1 base, with 5 bases left in between. Germline CDR1 reads SNHLY; CDR2 reads FYNNEI. The CDR3 protein is CASSERENTEAFF. In DNA form, the CDR3 reads TGTGCCAGCAGTGAAAGGGAGAACACTGAAGCTTTCTTT.